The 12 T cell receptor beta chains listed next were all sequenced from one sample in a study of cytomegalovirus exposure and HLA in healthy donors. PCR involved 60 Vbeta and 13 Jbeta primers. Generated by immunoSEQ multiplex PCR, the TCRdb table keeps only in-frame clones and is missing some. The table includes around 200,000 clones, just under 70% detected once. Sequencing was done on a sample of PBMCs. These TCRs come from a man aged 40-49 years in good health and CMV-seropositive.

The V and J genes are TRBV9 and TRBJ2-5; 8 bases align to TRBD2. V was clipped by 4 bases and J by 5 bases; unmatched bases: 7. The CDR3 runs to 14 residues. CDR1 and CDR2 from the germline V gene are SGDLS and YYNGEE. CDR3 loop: CASSPGLVSETQYF. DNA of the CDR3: TGTGCCAGCAGCCCGGGACTAGTCAGTGAGACCCAGTACTTC.

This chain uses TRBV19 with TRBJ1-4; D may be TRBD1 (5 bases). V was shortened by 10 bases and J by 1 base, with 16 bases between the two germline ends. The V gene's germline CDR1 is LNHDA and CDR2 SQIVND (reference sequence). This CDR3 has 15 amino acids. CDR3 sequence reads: CATRGLTRTNEKLFF. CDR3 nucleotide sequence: TGTGCCACTAGGGGACTAACACGAACTAATGAAAAACTGTTTTTT.

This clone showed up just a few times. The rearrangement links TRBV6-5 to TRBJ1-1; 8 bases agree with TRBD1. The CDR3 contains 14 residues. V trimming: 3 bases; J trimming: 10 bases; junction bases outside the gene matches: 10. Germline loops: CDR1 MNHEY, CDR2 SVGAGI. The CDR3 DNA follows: TGTGCCAGCAGTTATGAGGGGGAGGGGACAGGAGCTTTCTTT. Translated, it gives CASSYEGEGTGAFF.

The CDR3 bases are TGTGCCAGCAGCTTCAGCGGGACGAACACTGAAGCTTTCTTT. Protein: CASSFSGTNTEAFF. V and J are TRBV7-9 and TRBJ1-1; D may be TRBD1 (5 bases). Germline V lookup: CDR1 SEHNR, CDR2 FQNEAQ (reference sequence). Trimming removed 3 bases from V and 1 base from J, with 9 bases in between. The CDR3 is 14 amino acids.

The CDR3, as DNA: TGTGCCAGCAGTTTAACGGCCAGGGTGGTCACCGGGGAGCTGTTTTTT. This codes for CASSLTARVVTGELFF. The V and J genes are TRBV27 and TRBJ2-2; D might be TRBD1 (5 bases). The CDR3 extends over 16 amino acids. The germline CDR1 and CDR2 sequences are MNHEY and SMNVEV (reference sequence). Between the trimmed V and J ends, which lost 2 bases and 4 bases, there was a span of 14 bases.

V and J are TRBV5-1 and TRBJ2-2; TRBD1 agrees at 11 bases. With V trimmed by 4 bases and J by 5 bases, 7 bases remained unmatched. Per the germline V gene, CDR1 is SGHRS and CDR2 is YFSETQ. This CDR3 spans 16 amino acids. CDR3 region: CASSPPGTGGTGELFF. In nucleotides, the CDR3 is TGCGCCAGCAGCCCGCCGGGGACAGGGGGAACCGGGGAGCTGTTTTTT.

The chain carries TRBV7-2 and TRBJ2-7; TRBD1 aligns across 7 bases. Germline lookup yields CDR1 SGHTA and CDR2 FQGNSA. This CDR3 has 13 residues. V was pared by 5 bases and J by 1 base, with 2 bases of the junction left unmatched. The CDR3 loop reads CASSRQGSYEQYF. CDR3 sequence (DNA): TGTGCCAGCAGCCGACAGGGATCCTACGAGCAGTACTTC.

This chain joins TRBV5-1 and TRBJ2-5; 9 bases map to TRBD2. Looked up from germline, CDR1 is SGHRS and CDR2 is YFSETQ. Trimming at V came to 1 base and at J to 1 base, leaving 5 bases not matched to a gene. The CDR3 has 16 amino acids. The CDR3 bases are TGCGCCAGCAGCTTGAGTATAGCGGGGGCCCAAGAGACCCAGTACTTC. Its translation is CASSLSIAGAQETQYF.

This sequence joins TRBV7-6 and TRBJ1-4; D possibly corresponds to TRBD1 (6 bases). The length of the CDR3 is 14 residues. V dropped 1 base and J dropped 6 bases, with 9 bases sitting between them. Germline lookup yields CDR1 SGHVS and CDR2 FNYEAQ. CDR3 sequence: CASSLGAGDEKLFF. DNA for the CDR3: TGTGCCAGCAGCTTAGGGGCAGGGGATGAAAAACTGTTTTTT.

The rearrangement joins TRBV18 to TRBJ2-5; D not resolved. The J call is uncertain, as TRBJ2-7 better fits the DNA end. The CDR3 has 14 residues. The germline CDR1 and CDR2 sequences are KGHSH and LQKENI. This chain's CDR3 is CASGTTLTGYEQYF. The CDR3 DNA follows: TGTGCCAGCGGCACGACCTTGACTGGCTACGAGCAGTACTTC.

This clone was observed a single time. The CDR3 DNA reads TGCGCCAGCAGTGTGCAGGGTAACGGAAACACCATATATTTT. Its translation: CASSVQGNGNTIYF. The chain links TRBV10-2 to TRBJ1-3; D might be TRBD1 (5 bases). Between the trimmed V and J ends, which lost 4 bases and 4 bases, there was a span of 11 bases. This CDR3 spans 14 amino acids. Germline values: CDR1 WSHSY, CDR2 SAAADI.

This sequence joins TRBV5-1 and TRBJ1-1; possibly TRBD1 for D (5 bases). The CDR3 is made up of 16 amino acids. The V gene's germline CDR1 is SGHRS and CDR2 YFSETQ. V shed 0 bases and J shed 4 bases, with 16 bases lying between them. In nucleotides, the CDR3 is TGCGCCAGCAGCTTGGCCGGGGTGGGGGAGGCCACTGAAGCTTTCTTT. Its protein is CASSLAGVGEATEAFF. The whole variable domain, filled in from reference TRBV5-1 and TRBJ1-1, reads KAGVTQTPRYLIKTRGQQVTLSCSPISGHRSVSWYQQTPGQGLQFLFEYFSETQRNKGNFPGRFSGRQFSNSRSEMNVSTLELGDSALYLCASSLAGVGEATEAFFGQGTRLTVV.